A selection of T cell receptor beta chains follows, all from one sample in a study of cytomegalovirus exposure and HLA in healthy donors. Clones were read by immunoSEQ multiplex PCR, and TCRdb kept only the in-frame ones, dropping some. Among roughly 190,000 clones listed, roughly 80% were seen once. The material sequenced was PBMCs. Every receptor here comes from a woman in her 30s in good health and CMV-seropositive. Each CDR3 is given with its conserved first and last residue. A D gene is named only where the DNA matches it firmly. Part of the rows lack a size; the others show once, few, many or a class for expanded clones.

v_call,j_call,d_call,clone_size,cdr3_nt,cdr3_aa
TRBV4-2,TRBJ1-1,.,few,TGTGCCAGCAGCCAACCCGGACACCTGAACACTGAAGCTTTCTTT,CASSQPGHLNTEAFF
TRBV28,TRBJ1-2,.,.,TGTGCCAGCAGTTTAGGCGGGGGGGGGTTAGGCTATGGCTACACCTTC,CASSLGGGGLGYGYTF
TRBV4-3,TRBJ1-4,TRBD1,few,TGCGCCAGCAGCCAAGAAGGGACAGGGCGAGAAAAACTGTTTTTT,CASSQEGTGREKLFF
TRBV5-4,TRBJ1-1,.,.,TGTGCCAGCAGCCTCGGGGGAACTAACACTGAAGCTTTCTTT,CASSLGGTNTEAFF
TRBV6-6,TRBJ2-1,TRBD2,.,TGTGCCAGCAGTTACGGGGACTACCTTAGGCATGAGCAGTTCTTC,CASSYGDYLRHEQFF
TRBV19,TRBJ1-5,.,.,TGTGCCAGTACCTCAGGCGACAATCAGCCCCAGCATTTT,CASTSGDNQPQHF
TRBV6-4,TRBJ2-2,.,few,TGTGCCAGCAGTGAAGGGGCCCCGAACACCGGGGAGCTGTTTTTT,CASSEGAPNTGELFF
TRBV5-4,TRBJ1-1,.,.,TGTGCCAGCAGCTTGGGGACCGGGAGGTGGGCTGAAGCTTTCTTT,CASSLGTGRWAEAFF
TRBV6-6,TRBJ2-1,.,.,TGTGCCAGCTCCGACCGGGGGGCAGGGGACAATGAGCAGTTCTTC,CASSDRGAGDNEQFF
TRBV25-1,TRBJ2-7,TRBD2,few,TGTGCCAGCAGGACTAGCGGGACGACCTACGAGCAGTACTTC,CASRTSGTTYEQYF
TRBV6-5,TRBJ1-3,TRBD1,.,TGTGCCAGCACCGACAGGGTATCTGGAAACACCATATATTTT,CASTDRVSGNTIYF
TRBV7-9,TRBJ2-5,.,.,TGTGCCAGCAGTGACGAATCAGGGATCATCGTCGACGAGACCCAGTACTTC,CASSDESGIIVDETQYF
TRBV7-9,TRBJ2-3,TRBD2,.,TGTGCCAGCAGCTTAGGCGGGGGGGCCGCAGATACGCAGTATTTT,CASSLGGGAADTQYF
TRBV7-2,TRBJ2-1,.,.,TGTGCCAGCGAGCGCGGATCCTACAATGAGCAGTTCTTC,CASERGSYNEQFF